Each of the 18 T cell receptor beta chains below was sequenced from the same sample in a study of regulatory T cells in long-lasting Graves disease. Time point denoted: persistent/refractory GD, antithyroid drugs over 5 years with positive TRAb. Construction of the TCR library relied on RNA isolated from PBMCs. CDR3-region Arm-PCR and iRepertoire HTBI primers produced the TCR beta libraries. TCRdb passed the multiplex PCR reads through MiXCR, listing each CDR3 protein once. The table shows roughly 700,000 distinct CDR3 sequences, with about 32% occurring only once. The sample in question was peripheral blood mononuclear cells (PBMCs), obtained when the disease was refractory, from a patient treated with antithyroid drugs. Receptors originate from a female donor with Graves disease.

In this sample, this clonotype turned up a few times. The V gene is TRBV6-2 or TRBV6-3, the J gene TRBJ1-2; D remains unclear. Germline CDR1 is MNHEY and CDR2 is SVGEGT. There are 13 residues in the CDR3. Trimming shortened V by 0 bases and J by 8 bases, and 10 bases separated the two germline ends. CDR3 protein: CASSYSGSNGYTF. CDR3 DNA sequence: TGTGCCAGCAGTTACTCGGGGTCGAACGGCTACACCTTC.

The chain links TRBV3-1 to TRBJ2-3; D is undetermined. The CDR3 spans 14 residues. Germline V gene lookup returns CDR1 LGHDT and CDR2 YNNKEL (reference sequence). The germline V and J ends were trimmed by 4 bases and 4 bases, with 12 bases remaining between them. The CDR3 loop is CASSRRPRADTQYF. The CDR3 DNA is TGTGCCAGCAGCCGCCGTCCCCGGGCAGATACGCAGTATTTT.

V is TRBV7-9 and J is TRBJ1-2, with 8 bases identical to TRBD1. The germline gives CDR1 SEHNR, CDR2 FQNEAQ (reference sequence). After removal of 3 bases from V and 0 bases from J, the junction contained 6 bases not matched to a gene. The CDR3 runs to 16 residues. CDR3 nucleotide sequence: TGTGCCAGCAGCTTTGTGACAGGGGTTCCTAACTATGGCTACACCTTC. Encoded protein: CASSFVTGVPNYGYTF.

The table lists this clonotype with many counts. The genes are TRBV20-1 and TRBJ2-3; D is perhaps TRBD1 (5 bases). Trimming removed 3 bases from V and 1 base from J, with 11 bases in between. Germline V lookup: CDR1 DFQATT, CDR2 SNEGSKA (reference sequence). The CDR3 has 14 residues. The CDR3 nucleotides read TGCAGTGCTAGGCGCAGGGTCGGCACAGATACGCAGTATTTT. Its protein product is CSARRRVGTDTQYF.

Note on this clonotype: One end of the junction is discordant with germline, which a read error may explain. The chain combines TRBV5-1 with TRBJ1-1; D might be TRBD1 (6 bases). The CDR3 covers 14 residues. Germline V gene lookup returns CDR1 SGHRS and CDR2 YFSETQ. The CDR3 loop is CASSSGQQNIEAFF. Here the CDR3 DNA reads TGCGCCAGCAGCAGCGGACAGCAGAACATTGAAGCTTTCTTT.

V gene TRBV20-1 combines with J gene TRBJ1-1; possible D gene TRBD1, 5 bases. This CDR3 spans 11 amino acids. CDR1 is DFQATT and CDR2 is SNEGSKA in the germline V gene (reference sequence). V lost 0 bases, J lost 6 bases, and 5 bases lay in between. The CDR3 region is CSAREGAEAFF. Here the CDR3 DNA reads TGCAGTGCTAGAGAGGGGGCTGAAGCTTTCTTT.

V and J are TRBV28 and TRBJ1-2; 9 positions agree with TRBD1. V lost 5 bases and J lost 7; bases outside the gene matches: 11. The CDR3 extends over 15 amino acids. CDR1 is MDHEN, CDR2 SYDVKM, per germline. In DNA, the CDR3 is TGTGCCAGCAGTACCCACGGGACAGGGCCTGTTGGCTACACCTTC. It specifies CASSTHGTGPVGYTF.

This clonotype was seen only a few times. The J gene is TRBJ2-2, the V gene TRBV9; D gene uncertain. Looked up from germline, CDR1 is SGDLS and CDR2 is YYNGEE. CDR3 size: 16 residues. V lost 0 bases, J lost 6 bases, and 15 bases lay in between. The CDR3 loop is CASSVAFTTGSGELFF. As DNA, the CDR3 is TGTGCCAGCAGCGTAGCTTTCACCACGGGTTCCGGGGAGCTGTTTTTT.

This chain links TRBV12-3 or TRBV12-4 with TRBJ2-7; 8 bases agree with TRBD2. Losses at the gene ends were 5 bases for V and 3 bases for J; bases not matched to a gene: 12. The CDR3 contains 16 residues. CDR3 DNA sequence: TGTGCCAGCAGTCCACCCATCCCGGGAGGGCGCTACGAGCAGTACTTC. Translation: CASSPPIPGGRYEQYF.

Regarding this clonotype: A much larger clone differs from this one at a single base, so this may be a read error. The chain has TRBV2 and TRBJ2-5; 10 nucleotides agree with TRBD1. Per germline, CDR1 SNHLY and CDR2 FYNNEI. V shed 11 bases and J 4 bases; nucleotides not matched to a gene: 10. The CDR3 consists of 14 residues. The DNA for the CDR3 is TGTGCCCGCCACGGGACAGGGGCTCGAGAGACCCAGTACTTC. Encoded protein: CARHGTGARETQYF.

J is TRBJ1-5 and V is TRBV6-1; D is perhaps TRBD1 (5 bases). There are 15 residues in the CDR3. Germline assignment: CDR1 MNHNS and CDR2 SASEGT. V was clipped by 7 bases and J by 6 bases, with 19 bases between them. The CDR3 DNA follows: TGTGCCAGCACTCCGGGGCCAGCCGGGGGTCAGCCCCAGCATTTT. Translation gives CASTPGPAGGQPQHF.

This clonotype appeared many times. The chain carries TRBV18 and TRBJ1-1; possibly TRBD1 for D (6 bases). CDR1 is KGHSH, CDR2 LQKENI, per germline. The V end was cut by 8 bases, the J end by 1 base, with 11 bases between. The CDR3 has 13 residues. CDR3 protein: CASSPTGNTEAFF. Written as DNA, the CDR3 is TGTGCCAGCAGCCCGACAGGGAACACTGAAGCTTTCTTT.

This clonotype was recorded a few times. This sequence joins TRBV5-6 and TRBJ2-1; TRBD2 agrees at 7 bases. Per the germline V gene, CDR1 is SGHDT and CDR2 is YYEEEE. CDR3 length: 17 amino acids. V trimming: 0 bases; J trimming: 7 bases; junction bases outside the gene matches: 13. This CDR3 reads CASSLEAVSGFMNEQFF. Written as DNA, the CDR3 is TGTGCCAGCAGCTTGGAGGCGGTTAGCGGGTTTATGAATGAGCAGTTCTTC.

The rearrangement joins TRBV5-1 to TRBJ1-5; 10 nucleotides match TRBD1. Trimming at V came to 2 bases and at J to 0 bases, leaving 2 bases not matched to a gene. Germline values: CDR1 SGHRS, CDR2 YFSETQ. The CDR3 sequence is 16 residues long. The CDR3 bases are TGCGCCAGCAGCTTCGGGACAGGGGATAGCAATCAGCCCCAGCATTTT. Residues: CASSFGTGDSNQPQHF. The whole variable domain, remainder taken from reference TRBV5-1 and TRBJ1-5, is KAGVTQTPRYLIKTRGQQVTLSCSPISGHRSVSWYQQTPGQGLQFLFEYFSETQRNKGNFPGRFSGRQFSNSRSEMNVSTLELGDSALYLCASSFGTGDSNQPQHFGDGTRLSIL.

J is TRBJ1-1 and V is TRBV6-5; D is perhaps TRBD1 (5 bases). Germline-derived CDR1 and CDR2 are MNHEY and SVGAGI. There are 15 residues in the CDR3. The V gene lost 4 bases and the J gene lost 2 bases, with 14 bases spanning the gap. In DNA form, the CDR3 reads TGTGCCAGCAGTTTCCGGGCAGGGAGAAACACTGAAGCTTTCTTT. Translated: CASSFRAGRNTEAFF.

The chain carries TRBV5-1 and TRBJ1-6; no firm D call. The germline gives CDR1 SGHRS, CDR2 YFSETQ. The V and J ends lost 0 bases and 13 bases respectively, with 11 bases between them. This CDR3 has 13 amino acids. CDR3 amino acids: CASSLDGVPPLHF. For the CDR3, the DNA is TGCGCCAGCAGCTTGGATGGCGTTCCGCCCCTCCACTTT.

The CDR3 coding sequence is TGTGCCGGAGGCCAGGGGGAGACCCAGTACTTC. As protein: CAGGQGETQYF. The chain uses TRBV7-3 and TRBJ2-5; D possibly corresponds to TRBD1 (6 bases). V lost 11 bases and J lost 5, with 12 bases in between. The length of the CDR3 is 11 residues. Germline CDR1 is SGHTA and CDR2 is FQGTGA.

The chain carries TRBV5-1 and TRBJ1-2, with D maybe TRBD1 (5 bases). The germline V and J ends were trimmed by 6 bases and 7 bases, with 10 bases remaining between them. CDR1 is SGHRS and CDR2 is YFSETQ in the germline V gene. This CDR3 region has 11 residues. CDR3 sequence: CASTGTFGYTF. CDR3 coding DNA: TGCGCCAGCACGGGGACGTTTGGCTACACCTTC.